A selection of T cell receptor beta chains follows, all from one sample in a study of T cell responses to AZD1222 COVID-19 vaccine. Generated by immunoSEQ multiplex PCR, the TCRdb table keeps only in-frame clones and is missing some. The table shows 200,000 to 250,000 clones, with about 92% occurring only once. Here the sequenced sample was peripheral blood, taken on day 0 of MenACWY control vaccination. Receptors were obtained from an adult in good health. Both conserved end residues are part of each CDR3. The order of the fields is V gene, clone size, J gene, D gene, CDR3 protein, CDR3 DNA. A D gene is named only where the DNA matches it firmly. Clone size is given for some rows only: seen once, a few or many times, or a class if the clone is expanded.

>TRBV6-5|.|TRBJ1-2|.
CASSYDGPYGYTF
TGTGCCAGCAGTTACGACGGCCCCTATGGCTACACCTTC
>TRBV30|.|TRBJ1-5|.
CAWEGGIGNQPQHF
TGTGCCTGGGAAGGGGGGATAGGCAATCAGCCCCAGCATTTT
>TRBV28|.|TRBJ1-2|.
CASSPRGGGYTF
TGTGCCAGCAGCCCAAGAGGGGGTGGCTACACCTTC
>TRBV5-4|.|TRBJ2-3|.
CASSSAPTGTGSTDTQYF
TGTGCCAGCAGCTCCGCCCCAACCGGGACGGGAAGCACAGATACGCAGTATTTT
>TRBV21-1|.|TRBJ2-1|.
CASSKGERIQFF
TGTGCCAGCAGCAAAGGGGAGCGAATCCAGTTCTTC
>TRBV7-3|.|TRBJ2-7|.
CASSSGREQYF
TGTGCCAGCAGCTCCGGAAGAGAGCAGTACTTC
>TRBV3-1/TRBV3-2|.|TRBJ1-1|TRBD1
CASSQTGANTEAFF
TGTGCCAGCAGCCAAACAGGGGCGAACACTGAAGCTTTCTTT
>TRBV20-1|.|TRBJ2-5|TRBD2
CSASGASGGKTQYF
TGCAGTGCTAGTGGGGCTAGCGGGGGAAAGACCCAGTACTTC
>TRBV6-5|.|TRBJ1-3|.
CASRSQGGSGNTIYF
TGTGCCAGCAGGTCCCAAGGGGGATCCGGAAACACCATATATTTT
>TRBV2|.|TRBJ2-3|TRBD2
CASNGGGADTQYF
TGTGCCAGCAACGGCGGGGGGGCAGATACGCAGTATTTT
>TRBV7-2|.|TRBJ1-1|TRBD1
CASSLMGQWAEAFF
TGTGCCAGCAGCTTAATGGGACAGTGGGCTGAAGCTTTCTTT
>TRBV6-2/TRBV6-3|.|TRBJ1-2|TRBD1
CASSSIRTGVTNYGYTF
TGTGCCAGCAGCTCCATCCGGACAGGAGTAACTAACTATGGCTACACCTTC
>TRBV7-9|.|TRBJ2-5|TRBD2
CASSDKAGGQETQYF
TGTGCCAGCAGCGATAAAGCGGGGGGGCAAGAGACCCAGTACTTC
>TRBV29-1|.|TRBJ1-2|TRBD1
CSVATGQLLSGYTF
TGCAGCGTTGCGACAGGGCAACTCCTAAGTGGCTACACCTTC
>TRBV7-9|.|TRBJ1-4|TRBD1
CASSYGQGVEKLFF
TGTGCCAGCAGCTATGGACAGGGGGTTGAAAAACTGTTTTTT
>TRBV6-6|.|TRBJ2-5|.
CASTYRGTGGETQYF
TGTGCCAGCACCTATCGCGGGACGGGGGGCGAGACCCAGTACTTC
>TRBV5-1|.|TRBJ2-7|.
CASSLNGQGGYEQYF
TGCGCCAGCAGCTTGAATGGGCAGGGGGGCTACGAGCAGTACTTC
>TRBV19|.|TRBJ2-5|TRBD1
CASSSRDRTQETQYF
TGTGCCAGTAGTTCCCGGGACAGAACACAAGAGACCCAGTACTTC
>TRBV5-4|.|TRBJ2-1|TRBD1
CASSGDRDKFSYNEQFF
TGTGCCAGCAGCGGGGACAGGGACAAATTCTCCTACAATGAGCAGTTCTTC
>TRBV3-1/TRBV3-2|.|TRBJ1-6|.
CASSQTWEGSPLHF
TGTGCCAGCAGCCAAACATGGGAAGGGTCACCCCTCCACTTT
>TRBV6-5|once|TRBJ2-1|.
CASRRGHAGNEQFF
TGTGCCAGCAGGAGGGGACATGCTGGCAATGAGCAGTTCTTC
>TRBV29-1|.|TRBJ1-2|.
CSGFTGAGYTF
TGCAGCGGTTTCACCGGGGCTGGCTACACCTTC
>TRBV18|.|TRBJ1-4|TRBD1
CASSTRQGAEKLFF
TGTGCCAGCTCAACCAGGCAGGGGGCCGAAAAACTGTTTTTT
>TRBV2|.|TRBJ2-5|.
CASSVYRDPVQETQYF
TGTGCCAGCAGTGTGTATAGGGACCCCGTCCAAGAGACCCAGTACTTC
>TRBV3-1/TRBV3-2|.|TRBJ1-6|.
CASSQGQGGNSPLHF
TGTGCCAGCAGCCAAGGGCAGGGAGGGAATTCACCCCTCCACTTT
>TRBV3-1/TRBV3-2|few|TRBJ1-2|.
CASSQGYGYTF
TGTGCCAGCAGCCAGGGGTATGGCTACACCTTC
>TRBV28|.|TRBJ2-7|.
CASSLGGQPTAYEQYF
TGTGCCAGCAGTTTGGGGGGACAGCCCACGGCCTACGAGCAGTACTTC
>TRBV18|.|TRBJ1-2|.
CASSPSQGRHYGYTF
TGTGCCAGCTCACCATCTCAGGGGCGACACTATGGCTACACCTTC
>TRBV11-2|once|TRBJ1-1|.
CASSSQFTEAFF
TGTGCCAGCAGCTCACAATTCACTGAAGCTTTCTTT
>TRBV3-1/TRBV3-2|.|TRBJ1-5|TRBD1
CASSQTDRNQPQHF
TGTGCCAGCAGCCAAACGGACAGGAATCAGCCCCAGCATTTT
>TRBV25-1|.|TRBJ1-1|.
CASTPLGQAEAFF
TGTGCCAGCACTCCCTTAGGGCAGGCTGAAGCTTTCTTT
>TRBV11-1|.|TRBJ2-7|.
CASREAHSYEQYF
TGTGCCAGCAGAGAGGCCCACTCCTACGAGCAGTACTTC
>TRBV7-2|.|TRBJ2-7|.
CASSLALGQYF
TGTGCCAGCAGCTTAGCCCTTGGGCAGTACTTC
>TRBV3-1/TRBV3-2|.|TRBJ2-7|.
CASSLGGPEQYF
TGTGCCAGCAGCTTGGGGGGGCCCGAGCAGTACTTC
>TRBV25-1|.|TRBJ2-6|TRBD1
CASRSGTGVGANVLTF
TGTGCCAGCAGATCCGGGACAGGGGTCGGGGCCAACGTCCTGACTTTC
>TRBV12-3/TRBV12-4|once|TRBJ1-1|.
CASSLLVRTEAFF
TGTGCCAGCAGTTTACTGGTCAGGACTGAAGCTTTCTTT
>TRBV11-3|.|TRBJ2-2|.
CASSPSGTTGELFF
TGTGCCAGCAGCCCATCGGGGACGACCGGGGAGCTGTTTTTT
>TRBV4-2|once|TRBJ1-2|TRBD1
CASSQDETGVRVRDGYTF
TGTGCCAGCAGCCAAGATGAGACAGGGGTCCGCGTTAGAGATGGCTACACCTTC
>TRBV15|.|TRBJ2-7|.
CATSRDVPTSYEQYF
TGTGCCACCAGCAGAGATGTCCCAACCTCCTACGAGCAGTACTTC
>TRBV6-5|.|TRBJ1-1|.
CASSYSIPLNTEAFF
TGTGCCAGCAGTTACTCGATACCCCTGAACACTGAAGCTTTCTTT
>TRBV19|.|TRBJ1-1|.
CASRKGTENTEAFF
TGTGCCAGTAGGAAAGGGACGGAGAACACTGAAGCTTTCTTT
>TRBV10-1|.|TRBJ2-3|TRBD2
CASSEPASGGVITDTQYF
TGCGCCAGCAGTGAGCCGGCTAGCGGGGGGGTAATCACAGATACGCAGTATTTT
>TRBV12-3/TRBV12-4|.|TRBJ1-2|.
CASGAAYYGYTF
TGTGCCAGCGGCGCAGCCTACTATGGCTACACCTTC
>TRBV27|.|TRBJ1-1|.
CASSSGLWNTEAFF
TGTGCCAGCAGTTCCGGACTCTGGAACACTGAAGCTTTCTTT
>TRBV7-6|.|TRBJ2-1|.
CASSPGLGESSYNEQFF
TGTGCCAGCAGCCCTGGCCTGGGGGAGAGCTCCTACAATGAGCAGTTCTTC
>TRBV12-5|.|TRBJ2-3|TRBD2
CASGPSGGGDTQYF
TGTGCTAGTGGCCCAAGCGGGGGAGGAGATACGCAGTATTTT